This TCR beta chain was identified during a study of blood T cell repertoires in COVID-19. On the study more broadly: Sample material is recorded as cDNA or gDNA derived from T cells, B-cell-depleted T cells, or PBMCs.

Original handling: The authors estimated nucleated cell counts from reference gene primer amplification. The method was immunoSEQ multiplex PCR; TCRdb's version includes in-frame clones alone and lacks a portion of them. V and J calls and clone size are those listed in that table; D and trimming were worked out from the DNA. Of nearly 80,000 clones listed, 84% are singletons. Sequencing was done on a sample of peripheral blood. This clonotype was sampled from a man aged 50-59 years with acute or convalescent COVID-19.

The CDR3 loop reads CASSFLTYEQYF. The CDR3, as DNA: TGTGCCAGCAGCTTTCTTACCTACGAGCAGTACTTC. V and J are TRBV11-2 and TRBJ2-7; D is uncertain. The CDR3 runs to 12 residues. Trimming took off 3 bases at V and 2 bases at J, with 5 bases between the two ends. Germline CDR1 SGHAT, CDR2 FQNNGV.